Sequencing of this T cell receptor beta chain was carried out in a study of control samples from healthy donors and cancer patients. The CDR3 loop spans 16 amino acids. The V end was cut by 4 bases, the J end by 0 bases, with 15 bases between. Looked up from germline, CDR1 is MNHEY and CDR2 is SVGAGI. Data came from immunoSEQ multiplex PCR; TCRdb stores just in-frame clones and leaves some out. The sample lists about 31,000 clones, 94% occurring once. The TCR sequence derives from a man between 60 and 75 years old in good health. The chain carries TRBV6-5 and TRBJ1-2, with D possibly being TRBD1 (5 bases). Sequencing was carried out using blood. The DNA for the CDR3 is TGTGCCAGCAGTTCCAAAGATGGGGGTGCTAACTATGGCTACACCTTC. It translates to CASSSKDGGANYGYTF.